These 23 T cell receptor beta chains originate from one sample sequenced in a study of T-cell reconstitution after alpha-beta-depleted transplantation in children. Unique molecular identifiers were built into the TCRbeta library. MiXCR, applied by TCRdb to the PCR reads, yields one record per CDR3 protein. The table has approximately 510,000 distinct CDR3 sequences, approximately 16% seen once. The input for sequencing was PBMCs from the stem cell graft donor, taken from the stem cell graft. These receptors were collected from a human donor who donated a stem cell graft to a child with acute lymphoblastic leukemia.

The rearrangement uses TRBV5-1 and TRBJ2-7; D unclear. In germline, CDR1 is SGHRS, CDR2 YFSETQ. The ends were cut back, 1 base at V and 2 bases at J, with 13 bases in the middle. CDR3 length: 15 residues. CDR3 region: CASSLMYPAAYEQYF. The CDR3 bases are TGCGCCAGCAGCTTGATGTACCCCGCTGCCTACGAGCAGTACTTC.

The chain's CDR3 is CASRGGYTF. The CDR3 bases are TGTGCCAGCCGGGGTGGCTACACCTTC. The rearrangement links TRBV27 to TRBJ1-2, with D hard to call. Deletions cut 8 bases from V and 7 bases from J, with 5 bases between. CDR1 is MNHEY and CDR2 is SMNVEV in the germline V gene (reference sequence). CDR3 size: 9 residues.

V gene TRBV7-2 combines with J gene TRBJ2-5; D gene ambiguous. Trimming removed 1 base from V and 4 bases from J, with 16 bases in between. There are 16 residues in the CDR3. CDR1 is SGHTA, CDR2 FQGNSA, per germline. CDR3 sequence reads: CASSLVGGLGSETQYF. The CDR3 DNA reads as TGTGCCAGCAGCTTAGTCGGCGGTCTTGGGTCAGAGACCCAGTACTTC. Using reference TRBV7-2 and TRBJ2-5 for the parts outside the CDR3, the full variable domain is GAGVSQSPSNKVTEKGKDVELRCDPISGHTALYWYRQSLGQGLEFLIYFQGNSAPDKSGLPSDRFSAERTGGSVSTLTIQRTQQEDSAVYLCASSLVGGLGSETQYFGPGTRLLVL.

This clonotype was counted ten times or more. The chain couples TRBV5-6 to TRBJ2-5; 7 bases fit TRBD1. J lost 1 base, V lost 1 base, and 10 bases had no gene match. This CDR3 is built from 17 residues. The V gene's germline CDR1 is SGHDT and CDR2 YYEEEE. The CDR3 sequence: CASSLRKWDRPQETQYF. For the CDR3, the DNA is TGTGCCAGCAGCTTGAGGAAGTGGGACAGACCCCAAGAGACCCAGTACTTC.

The chain joins TRBV21-1 to TRBJ2-1. TRBV21-1 is a known pseudogene. This CDR3 region has 14 residues. This chain's CDR3 is CASSRGPQYNEQFF. The CDR3 nucleotides read TGTGCCAGCAGCAGAGGACCCCAGTACAATGAGCAGTTCTTC.

This clonotype has just a few counts. The chain recombines TRBV2 with TRBJ2-1; D is ambiguous. Germline CDR1 SNHLY, CDR2 FYNNEI. The CDR3 length is 13 residues. V lost 10 bases to trimming and J lost 7 bases, with 17 bases between them. Here the CDR3 DNA reads TGTGCCACACAGAGTCCCAACGGGAATGAGCAGTTCTTC. Residues: CATQSPNGNEQFF.

The rearrangement links TRBV29-1 to TRBJ2-1; D perhaps matches TRBD2 (5 bases). This CDR3 is 13 amino acids long. The V end lost 0 bases, the J end lost 7 bases, and 10 bases lay between the germline ends. Germline assignment: CDR1 SQVTM and CDR2 ANQGSEA. The CDR3 sequence: CSVEDGERNEQFF. The CDR3 DNA reads as TGCAGCGTTGAAGACGGGGAGCGGAATGAGCAGTTCTTC.

V and J are TRBV27 and TRBJ2-7, with 8 positions matching TRBD2. The CDR3 runs to 14 residues. J was trimmed by 7 bases and V by 2 bases; bases with no gene match: 7. CDR1 is MNHEY, CDR2 SMNVEV, per germline (reference sequence). CDR3 loop: CASSLAGGGGEQYF. The CDR3 DNA reads as TGTGCCAGCAGTTTAGCTGGGGGCGGGGGGGAGCAGTACTTC.

The chain is built from TRBV5-1 and TRBJ1-4, with TRBD1 as a possible D gene (5 bases). V lost 4 bases and J lost 5, with 12 bases in between. The CDR3 loop spans 14 amino acids. The germline V gene encodes CDR1 SGHRS and CDR2 YFSETQ. CDR3 protein: CASSLGRANEKLFF. The CDR3 nucleotides read TGCGCCAGCAGCCTGGGACGGGCAAATGAAAAACTGTTTTTT. The full variable domain, in which reference TRBV5-1 and TRBJ1-4 provide the parts outside the CDR3, is KAGVTQTPRYLIKTRGQQVTLSCSPISGHRSVSWYQQTPGQGLQFLFEYFSETQRNKGNFPGRFSGRQFSNSRSEMNVSTLELGDSALYLCASSLGRANEKLFFGSGTQLSVL.

The sample holds a few counts of this clonotype. The chain carries TRBV12-3 or TRBV12-4 and TRBJ2-5; 13 nucleotides align to TRBD2. The CDR3 sequence is 16 residues long. The V segment lost 6 bases and the J segment 2 bases; nucleotides outside the gene matches: 6. The CDR3 is CASRLTSGGPQETQYF. In DNA, the CDR3 is TGTGCCAGCAGGCTGACTAGCGGGGGGCCTCAAGAGACCCAGTACTTC.

V and J are TRBV20-1 and TRBJ2-1; TRBD2 is a possible D gene (5 bases). V was trimmed by 5 bases and J by 10 bases, leaving 21 bases between them. The germline gives CDR1 DFQATT, CDR2 SNEGSKA (reference sequence). The CDR3 contains 14 residues. CDR3 sequence reads: CSAPPPGDLGEQFF. The DNA for the CDR3 is TGCAGTGCTCCTCCGCCCGGGGATCTCGGGGAGCAGTTCTTC.

The V gene is TRBV6-5, the J gene TRBJ2-2; TRBD1 matches 8 bases. The germline V gene encodes CDR1 MNHEY and CDR2 SVGAGI. CDR3 length equals 17 residues. J was trimmed by 4 bases and V by 4 bases; bases with no gene match: 11. Here the CDR3 reads CASSSLGTGLSTGELFF. The CDR3 nucleotides read TGTGCCAGCAGTTCCCTAGGGACAGGCCTTTCCACCGGGGAGCTGTTTTTT.

This clonotype was seen only a few times. The chain carries TRBV15 and TRBJ2-7, with 8 positions matching TRBD1. J lost 2 bases, V lost 5 bases, and 8 bases had no gene match. From germline, CDR1 is LNHNV and CDR2 YYDKDF (reference sequence). The CDR3 extends over 15 amino acids. Here the CDR3 reads CATSLYRGFAYEQYF. CDR3 sequence (DNA): TGTGCCACCAGCCTATACAGGGGGTTCGCCTACGAGCAGTACTTC.

The V gene is TRBV20-1, the J gene TRBJ1-6; D not resolved. Looked up from germline, CDR1 is DFQATT and CDR2 is SNEGSKA (reference sequence). There are 14 residues in the CDR3. V lost 6 bases, J lost 8 bases, and 17 bases lay in between. The CDR3 reads CSAPGGVRDSPLHF. CDR3 DNA: TGCAGTGCCCCAGGCGGGGTAAGGGATTCACCCCTCCACTTT.

The chain joins TRBV20-1 to TRBJ2-3; TRBD2 agrees at 7 bases. The CDR3 length is 16 residues. After removal of 0 bases from V and 4 bases from J, the junction contained 10 bases not matched to a gene. The germline V gene has CDR1 DFQATT and CDR2 SNEGSKA (reference sequence). Here the CDR3 reads CSARDPLAGEADTQYF. The CDR3 DNA reads as TGCAGTGCTAGAGATCCCCTCGCGGGAGAAGCAGATACGCAGTATTTT.

In this sample, this clonotype turned up a few times. The V and J genes are TRBV10-3 and TRBJ1-5, with 9 bases identical to TRBD1. The CDR3 contains 15 residues. The V gene's germline CDR1 is ENHRY and CDR2 SYGVKD. With V trimmed by 9 bases and J by 0 bases, 6 bases remained unmatched. The CDR3 DNA follows: TGTGCCATATCCGGGACAGGGAATAGCAATCAGCCCCAGCATTTT. This sequence encodes CAISGTGNSNQPQHF.

CDR3 sequence: CASSDVGFPYEQYF. The CDR3 DNA is TGTGCCAGCAGTGATGTGGGGTTTCCCTACGAGCAGTACTTC. V is TRBV2 and J is TRBJ2-7, with D hard to call. With 3 bases removed from V and 2 bases from J, the gap between germline ends came to 11 bases. CDR1 and CDR2 from the germline V gene are SNHLY and FYNNEI. The CDR3 extends over 14 amino acids.

This clonotype was found many times. This rearrangement joins TRBV5-6 to TRBJ2-1; 7 nucleotides agree with TRBD2. CDR1 SGHDT and CDR2 YYEEEE come from the germline V gene. J lost 8 bases, V lost 0 bases, and 8 bases had no gene match. This CDR3 comprises 15 residues. CDR3 in DNA: TGTGCCAGCAGCTTGGCGGCTAGCGGCGGCGATGAGCAGTTCTTC. Its translation is CASSLAASGGDEQFF. The full variable domain, its missing parts supplied by reference TRBV5-6 and TRBJ2-1, is DAGVTQSPTHLIKTRGQQVTLRCSPKSGHDTVSWYQQALGQGPQFIFQYYEEEERQRGNFPDRFSGHQFPNYSSELNVNALLLGDSALYLCASSLAASGGDEQFFGPGTRLTVL.

The chain has TRBV19 and TRBJ1-5; D gene unclear. The germline gives CDR1 LNHDA, CDR2 SQIVND (reference sequence). CDR3 length equals 13 residues. With 3 bases removed from V and 5 bases from J, the gap between germline ends came to 8 bases. For the CDR3, the DNA is TGTGCCAGTAGTATTACCAGTTATCAGCCCCAGCATTTT. Encoded protein: CASSITSYQPQHF. Full variable domain (missing parts from reference TRBV19 and TRBJ1-5): DGGITQSPKYLFRKEGQNVTLSCEQNLNHDAMYWYRQDPGQGLRLIYYSQIVNDFQKGDIAEGYSVSREKKESFPLTVTSAQKNPTAFYLCASSITSYQPQHFGDGTRLSIL.

A few counts support this clonotype. The chain recombines TRBV4-1 with TRBJ2-5; 8 bases line up with TRBD2. The CDR3 loop spans 14 amino acids. Trimming took 0 bases from V and 5 from J; bases not matched to a gene: 2. Germline CDR1 MGHRA, CDR2 YSYEKL. The CDR3: CASSQESGGETQYF. Written as DNA, the CDR3 is TGCGCCAGCAGCCAAGAGTCGGGGGGGGAGACCCAGTACTTC.

The sample holds a few counts of this clonotype. The chain joins TRBV5-1 to TRBJ2-5; 8 bases are a match to TRBD1. Per germline, CDR1 SGHRS and CDR2 YFSETQ. This CDR3 comprises 15 residues. V was clipped by 0 bases and J by 5 bases; unmatched bases: 6. The CDR3 is CASSLDPGGRETQYF. The CDR3 nucleotides read TGCGCCAGCAGCTTGGACCCAGGGGGCCGGGAGACCCAGTACTTC.

The rearrangement joins TRBV20-1 to TRBJ1-1, with D possibly matching TRBD1 (6 bases). V lost 5 bases, J lost 3 bases, and 13 bases lay in between. Germline CDR1 is DFQATT and CDR2 is SNEGSKA (reference sequence). CDR3 size: 13 residues. CDR3 region: CSARRGWDTEAFF. The DNA for the CDR3 is TGCAGTGCTCGTAGGGGGTGGGACACTGAAGCTTTCTTT.

The table lists this clonotype with a few counts. The gene calls are TRBV6-5 and TRBJ1-2; D ambiguous. CDR1 is MNHEY and CDR2 is SVGAGI in the germline V gene. The CDR3 loop spans 13 amino acids. The V end lost 0 bases, the J end lost 7 bases, and 9 bases lay between the germline ends. The CDR3 loop reads CASSYSGVGGYTF. CDR3 in DNA: TGTGCCAGCAGTTACTCTGGTGTCGGTGGCTACACCTTC.